The present TCR beta chain was sequenced within a study of OX40 agonist ivuxolimab in advanced cancers. Only one count was recorded for this clone. The CDR3 contains 16 residues. Germline assignment: CDR1 SGHDT and CDR2 YYEEEE. V lost 0 bases and J lost 4, with 14 bases in between. Clones were read by immunoSEQ multiplex PCR, and TCRdb kept only the in-frame ones, dropping some. The table has over 15,000 clones, roughly 71% seen once. The chain uses TRBV5-6 and TRBJ2-1, with D tentatively TRBD2 (6 bases). Sample: CD4+ or CD8+ T cells sorted from blood, taken in a trial of the OX40 agonist ivuxolimab. This TCR was recovered from an adult with an advanced solid tumor such as melanoma, head and neck, liver or kidney cancer. For the CDR3, the DNA is TGTGCCAGCAGCTTGGATAAAACGGGGGATTACAATGAGCAGTTCTTC. Its protein is CASSLDKTGDYNEQFF.